This T cell receptor (beta chain) was sequenced in a study of technical replicates of blood from several donors. Assay used: immunoSEQ multiplex PCR; TCRdb lists only in-frame clones, some missing. Of roughly 80,000 clones listed, about nine tenths are singletons. Germline V CDR1 and CDR2: SGHRS, YFSETQ. Deletions cut 0 bases from V and 1 base from J, with 8 bases between. CDR3 length: 15 amino acids. Sequencing input: T cells isolated from PBMCs. The genes are TRBV5-1 and TRBJ2-1; D may be TRBD1 (6 bases). The clonotype originates from a human donor in good health. CDR3 sequence: CASSLGQASYNEQFF. The CDR3 DNA follows: TGCGCCAGCAGCTTGGGACAGGCGTCCTACAATGAGCAGTTCTTC. The whole variable domain, remainder taken from reference TRBV5-1 and TRBJ2-1, is KAGVTQTPRYLIKTRGQQVTLSCSPISGHRSVSWYQQTPGQGLQFLFEYFSETQRNKGNFPGRFSGRQFSNSRSEMNVSTLELGDSALYLCASSLGQASYNEQFFGPGTRLTVL.